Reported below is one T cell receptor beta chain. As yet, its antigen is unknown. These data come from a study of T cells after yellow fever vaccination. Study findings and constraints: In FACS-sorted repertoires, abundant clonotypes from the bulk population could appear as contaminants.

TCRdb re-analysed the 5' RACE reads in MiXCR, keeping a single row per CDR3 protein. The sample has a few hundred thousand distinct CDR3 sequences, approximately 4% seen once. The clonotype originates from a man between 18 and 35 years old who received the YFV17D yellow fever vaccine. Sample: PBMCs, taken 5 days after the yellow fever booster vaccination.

CDR3 region: CSARSRGRPPYNEQFF. CDR3 bases: TGCAGTGCTAGATCCCGGGGACGCCCGCCCTACAATGAGCAGTTCTTC. The V gene is TRBV20-1, the J gene TRBJ2-1; perhaps D is TRBD1 or TRBD2 (5 bases each). V was shortened by 2 bases and J by 2 bases, with 16 bases between the two germline ends. The CDR3 length is 16 residues. Germline assignment: CDR1 DFQATT and CDR2 SNEGSKA (reference sequence).